This T cell receptor beta chain came from a study of cytomegalovirus exposure and HLA in healthy donors. Healthy bone marrow donors made up the donor group. The PCR made use of 60 Vbeta and 13 Jbeta primers. Produced via immunoSEQ multiplex PCR; TCRdb's table is partial and in-frame only. The table has roughly 110,000 clones, approximately 80% seen once; the top ten hold approximately 10%. This CDR3 is built from 15 residues. V lost 0 bases, J lost 1 base, and 10 bases lay in between. CDR1 and CDR2 (germline): SGHRS, YFSETQ. Concerning this clone: No antigen is known for it.

Study-wide results and caveats: Fewer than 20,000 TCR beta sequences were associated with HLA alleles at 0.05 false discovery rate in a later analysis. There were some public TCRs occurring in many donors, but most TCR sequences were rare.

Sequenced sample: PBMCs. V gene TRBV5-1 combines with J gene TRBJ2-5; maybe TRBD2 (5 bases). This clonotype was sampled from a man between 35 and 55 years old in good health and CMV-seropositive. CDR3 residues: CASSLVGGSQETQYF. Here the CDR3 DNA reads TGCGCCAGCAGCTTGGTAGGTGGGAGCCAAGAGACCCAGTACTTC. Supplemented by reference TRBV5-1 and TRBJ2-5, the full variable domain reads KAGVTQTPRYLIKTRGQQVTLSCSPISGHRSVSWYQQTPGQGLQFLFEYFSETQRNKGNFPGRFSGRQFSNSRSEMNVSTLELGDSALYLCASSLVGGSQETQYFGPGTRLLVL.